A selection of T cell receptor beta chains follows, all from one sample in a study of cytomegalovirus exposure and HLA in healthy donors. Sequencing used immunoSEQ multiplex PCR; TCRdb keeps in-frame clones, though not all of them. The sample lists 150,000 to 200,000 clones, approximately 88% seen once, with 6% to 9% in the top ten. The material sequenced was PBMCs. These receptors were taken from a man aged 18 to 30 in good health and CMV-seropositive. Each CDR3 is given without its conserved first and last residue. Clone size appears in some rows only: once, few, many, or a class for an expanded clone.

V gene: TRBV4-2; clone size: once; J gene: TRBJ1-1; CDR3 protein: ASSQAVRRNTEAF
V gene: TRBV15; clone size: few; J gene: TRBJ2-1; CDR3 protein: ATSRDPGSYNEQF
V gene: TRBV4-1; clone size: -; J gene: TRBJ2-1; CDR3 protein: ASSPSADEQF
V gene: TRBV29-1; clone size: -; J gene: TRBJ1-2; CDR3 protein: SVGTELGYT
V gene: TRBV15; clone size: -; J gene: TRBJ1-2; CDR3 protein: ATDWTGGAARGYT
V gene: TRBV9; clone size: -; J gene: TRBJ2-7; CDR3 protein: ASSVEGRAHEQY
V gene: TRBV5-6; clone size: -; J gene: TRBJ2-1; CDR3 protein: ASSLGPKTGRLNEQF
V gene: TRBV28; clone size: -; J gene: TRBJ1-4; CDR3 protein: ASRRASPLEKLF
V gene: TRBV5-4; clone size: -; J gene: TRBJ2-1; CDR3 protein: ASSSPPGLDQF
V gene: TRBV21-1; clone size: -; J gene: TRBJ2-3; CDR3 protein: ASTTSHPSTDTQY